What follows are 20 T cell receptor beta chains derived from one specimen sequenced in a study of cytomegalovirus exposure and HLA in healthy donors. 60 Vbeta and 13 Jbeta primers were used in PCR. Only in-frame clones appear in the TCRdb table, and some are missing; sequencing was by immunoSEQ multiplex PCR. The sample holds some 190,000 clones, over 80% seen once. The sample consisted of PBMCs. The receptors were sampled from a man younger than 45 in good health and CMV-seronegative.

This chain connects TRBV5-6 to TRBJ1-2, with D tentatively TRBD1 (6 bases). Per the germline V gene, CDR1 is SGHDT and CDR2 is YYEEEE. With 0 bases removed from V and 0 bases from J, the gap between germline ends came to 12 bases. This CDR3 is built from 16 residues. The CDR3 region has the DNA TGTGCCAGCAGCTTGGGGGGGGGCAGAACTAACTATGGCTACACCTTC. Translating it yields CASSLGGGRTNYGYTF.

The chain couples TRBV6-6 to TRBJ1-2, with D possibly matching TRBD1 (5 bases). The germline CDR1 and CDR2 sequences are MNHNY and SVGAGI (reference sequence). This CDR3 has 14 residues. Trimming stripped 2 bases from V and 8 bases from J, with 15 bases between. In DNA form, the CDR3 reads TGTGCCAGCAGTTACGTGGGGACGGGAGACGGCTACACCTTC. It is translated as CASSYVGTGDGYTF.

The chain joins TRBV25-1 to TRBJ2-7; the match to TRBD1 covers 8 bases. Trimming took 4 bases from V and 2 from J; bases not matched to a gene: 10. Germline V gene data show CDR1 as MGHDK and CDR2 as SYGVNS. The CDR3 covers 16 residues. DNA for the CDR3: TGTGCCAGCAGTGCTTCCTCCGGACAGGGACCCTACGAGCAGTACTTC. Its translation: CASSASSGQGPYEQYF.

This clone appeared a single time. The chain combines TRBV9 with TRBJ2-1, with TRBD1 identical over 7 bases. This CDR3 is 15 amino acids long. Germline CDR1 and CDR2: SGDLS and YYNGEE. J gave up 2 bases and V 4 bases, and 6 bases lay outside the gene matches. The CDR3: CASSPDRAPYNEQFF. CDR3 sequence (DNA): TGTGCCAGCAGCCCAGACAGGGCCCCCTACAATGAGCAGTTCTTC. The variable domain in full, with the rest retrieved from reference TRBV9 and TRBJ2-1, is DSGVTQTPKHLITATGQRVTLRCSPRSGDLSVYWYQQSLDQGLQFLIQYYNGEERAKGNILERFSAQQFPDLHSELNLSSLELGDSALYFCASSPDRAPYNEQFFGPGTRLTVL.

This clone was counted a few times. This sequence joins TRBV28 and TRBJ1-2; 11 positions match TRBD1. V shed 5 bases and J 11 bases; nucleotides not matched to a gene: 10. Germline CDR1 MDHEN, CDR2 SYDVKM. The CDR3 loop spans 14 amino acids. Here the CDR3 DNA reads TGTGCCAGCAGTGACTCGGACAGGGGGCGTTCGTACACCTTC. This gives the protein CASSDSDRGRSYTF.

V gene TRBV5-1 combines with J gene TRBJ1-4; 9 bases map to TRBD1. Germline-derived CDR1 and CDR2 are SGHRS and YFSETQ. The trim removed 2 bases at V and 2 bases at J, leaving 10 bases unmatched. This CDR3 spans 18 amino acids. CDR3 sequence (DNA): TGCGCCAGCAGCTTAAGGGGGACAGGGACCGGGACTAATGAAAAACTGTTTTTT. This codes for CASSLRGTGTGTNEKLFF.

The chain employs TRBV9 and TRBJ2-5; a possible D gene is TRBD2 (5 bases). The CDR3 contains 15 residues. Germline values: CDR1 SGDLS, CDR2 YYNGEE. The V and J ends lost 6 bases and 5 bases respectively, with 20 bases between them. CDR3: CASTVRGDPGETQYF. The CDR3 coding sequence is TGTGCCAGCACGGTACGGGGTGACCCGGGGGAGACCCAGTACTTC.

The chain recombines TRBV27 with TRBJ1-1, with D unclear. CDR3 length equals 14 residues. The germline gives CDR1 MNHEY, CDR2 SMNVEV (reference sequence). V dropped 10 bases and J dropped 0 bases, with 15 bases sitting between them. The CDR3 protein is CAKISRRMNTEAFF. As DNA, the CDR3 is TGTGCCAAAATAAGCCGCCGAATGAACACTGAAGCTTTCTTT.

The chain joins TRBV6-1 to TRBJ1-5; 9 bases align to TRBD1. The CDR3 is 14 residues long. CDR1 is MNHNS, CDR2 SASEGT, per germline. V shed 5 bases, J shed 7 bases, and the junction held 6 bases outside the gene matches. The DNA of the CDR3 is TGTGCCAGCAGTCTCGACAGGGGGAACCAGCCCCAGCATTTT. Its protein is CASSLDRGNQPQHF.

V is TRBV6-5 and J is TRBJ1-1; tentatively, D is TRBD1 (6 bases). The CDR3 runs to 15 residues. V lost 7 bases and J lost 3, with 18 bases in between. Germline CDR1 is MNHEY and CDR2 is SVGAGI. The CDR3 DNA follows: TGTGCCAGCAATCGAGGCAGGGGCTTACACACTGAAGCTTTCTTT. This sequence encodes CASNRGRGLHTEAFF.

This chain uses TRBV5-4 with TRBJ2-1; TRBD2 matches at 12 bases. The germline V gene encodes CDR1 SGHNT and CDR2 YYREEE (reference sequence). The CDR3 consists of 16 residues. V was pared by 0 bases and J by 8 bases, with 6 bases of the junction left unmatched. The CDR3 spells CASSLELAGGPYEQFF. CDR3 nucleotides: TGTGCCAGCAGCTTGGAGCTAGCGGGAGGGCCTTATGAGCAGTTCTTC.

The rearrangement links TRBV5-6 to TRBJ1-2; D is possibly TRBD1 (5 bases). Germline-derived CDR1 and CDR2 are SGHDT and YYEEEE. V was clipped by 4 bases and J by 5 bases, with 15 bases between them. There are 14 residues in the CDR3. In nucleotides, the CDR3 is TGTGCCAGCAGCCCCGACCAGGGATGGTATGGCTACACCTTC. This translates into CASSPDQGWYGYTF.

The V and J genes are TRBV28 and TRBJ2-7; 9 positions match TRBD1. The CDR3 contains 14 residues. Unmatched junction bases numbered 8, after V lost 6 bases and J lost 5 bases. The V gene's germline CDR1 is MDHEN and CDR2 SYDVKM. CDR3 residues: CASSPGTGLNEQYF. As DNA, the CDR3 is TGTGCCAGCAGCCCCGGGACAGGGCTCAACGAGCAGTACTTC.

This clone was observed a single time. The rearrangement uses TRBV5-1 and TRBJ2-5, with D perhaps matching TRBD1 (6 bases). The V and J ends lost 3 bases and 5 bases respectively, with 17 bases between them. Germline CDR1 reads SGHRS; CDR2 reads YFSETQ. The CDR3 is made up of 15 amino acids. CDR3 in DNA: TGCGCCAGCAGCTACCAAGACAGGAACTTCGAGACCCAGTACTTC. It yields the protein CASSYQDRNFETQYF.

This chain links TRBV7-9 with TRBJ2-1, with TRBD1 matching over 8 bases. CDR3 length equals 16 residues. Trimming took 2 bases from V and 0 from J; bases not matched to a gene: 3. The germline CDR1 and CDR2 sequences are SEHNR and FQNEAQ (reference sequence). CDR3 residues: CASSLIGTGSYNEQFF. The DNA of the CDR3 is TGTGCCAGCAGCTTAATTGGGACAGGCTCCTACAATGAGCAGTTCTTC. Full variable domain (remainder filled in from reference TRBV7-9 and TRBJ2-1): DTGVSQNPRHKITKRGQNVTFRCDPISEHNRLYWYRQTLGQGPEFLTYFQNEAQLEKSRLLSDRFSAERPKGSFSTLEIQRTEQGDSAMYLCASSLIGTGSYNEQFFGPGTRLTVL.

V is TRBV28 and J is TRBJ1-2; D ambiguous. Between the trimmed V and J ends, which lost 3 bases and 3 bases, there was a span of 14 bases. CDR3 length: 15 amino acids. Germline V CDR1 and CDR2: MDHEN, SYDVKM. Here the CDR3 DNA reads TGTGCCAGCAGTTTCCACCAGATCGTGGACTATGGCTACACCTTC. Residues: CASSFHQIVDYGYTF.

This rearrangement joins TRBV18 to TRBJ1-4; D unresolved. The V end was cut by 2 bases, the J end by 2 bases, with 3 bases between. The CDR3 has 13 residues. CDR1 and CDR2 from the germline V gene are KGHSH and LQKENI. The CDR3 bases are TGTGCCAGCTCACCAGGCACTAATGAAAAACTGTTTTTT. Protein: CASSPGTNEKLFF. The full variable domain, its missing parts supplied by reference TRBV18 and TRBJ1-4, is NAGVMQNPRHLVRRRGQEARLRCSPMKGHSHVYWYRQLPEEGLKFMVYLQKENIIDESGMPKERFSAEFPKEGPSILRIQQVVRGDSAAYFCASSPGTNEKLFFGSGTQLSVL.

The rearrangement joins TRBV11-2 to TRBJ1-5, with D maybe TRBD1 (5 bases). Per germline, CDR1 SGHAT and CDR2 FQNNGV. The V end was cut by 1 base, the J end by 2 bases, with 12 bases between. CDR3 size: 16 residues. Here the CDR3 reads CASSLAPEQGNQPQHF. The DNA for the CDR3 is TGTGCCAGCAGCTTAGCCCCCGAACAGGGCAATCAGCCCCAGCATTTT. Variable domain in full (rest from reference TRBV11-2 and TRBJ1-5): EAGVAQSPRYKIIEKRQSVAFWCNPISGHATLYWYQQILGQGPKLLIQFQNNGVVDDSQLPKDRFSAERLKGVDSTLKIQPAKLEDSAVYLCASSLAPEQGNQPQHFGDGTRLSIL.

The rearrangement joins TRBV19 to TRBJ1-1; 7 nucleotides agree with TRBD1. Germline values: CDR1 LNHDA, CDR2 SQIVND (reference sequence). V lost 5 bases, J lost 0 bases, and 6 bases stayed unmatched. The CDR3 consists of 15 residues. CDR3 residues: CASSGGQMMNTEAFF. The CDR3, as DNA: TGTGCCAGTAGTGGGGGACAGATGATGAACACTGAAGCTTTCTTT.

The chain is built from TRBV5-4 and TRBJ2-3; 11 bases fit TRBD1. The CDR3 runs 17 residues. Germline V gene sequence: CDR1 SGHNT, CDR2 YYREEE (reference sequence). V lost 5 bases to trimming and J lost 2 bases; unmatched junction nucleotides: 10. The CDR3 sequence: CASRGQGAQAHTDTQYF. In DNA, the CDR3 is TGTGCCAGCAGAGGACAGGGGGCGCAGGCACACACAGATACGCAGTATTTT.